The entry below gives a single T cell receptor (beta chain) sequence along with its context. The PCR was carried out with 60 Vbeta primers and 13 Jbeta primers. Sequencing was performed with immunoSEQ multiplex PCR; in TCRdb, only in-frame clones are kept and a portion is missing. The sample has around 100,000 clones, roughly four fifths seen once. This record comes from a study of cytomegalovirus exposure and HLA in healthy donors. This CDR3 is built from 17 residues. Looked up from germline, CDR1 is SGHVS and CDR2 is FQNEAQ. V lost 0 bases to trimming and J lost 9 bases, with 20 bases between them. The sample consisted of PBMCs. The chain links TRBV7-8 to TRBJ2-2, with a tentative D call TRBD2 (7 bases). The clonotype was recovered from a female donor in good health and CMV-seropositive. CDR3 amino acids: CASSLAGRGASTRELFF. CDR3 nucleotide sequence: TGTGCCAGCAGCTTAGCCGGCCGGGGGGCGAGTACCAGGGAGCTGTTTTTT.